This entry lists 22 T cell receptor beta chains sequenced from one sample in a study of T cells in localized non-small cell lung cancer. The assay was immunoSEQ multiplex PCR, and TCRdb's table has in-frame clones only and misses some. The sample has over 20,000 clones, roughly 80% seen once. The sequencing here drew on PBMCs, taken before any cancer treatment. These TCRs come from a man between 40 and 75 years old with stage II lung adenocarcinoma.

J is TRBJ1-5 and V is TRBV6-1, with 7 bases fitting TRBD1. The CDR3 is made up of 14 amino acids. The germline V gene encodes CDR1 MNHNS and CDR2 SASEGT. The junction had 5 bases not matched to a gene; V was cut back by 6 bases and J by 3 bases. The CDR3 region has the DNA TGTGCCAGCAGGAAACAGGGGAACAATCAGCCCCAGCATTTT. It is translated as CASRKQGNNQPQHF.

The chain is built from TRBV4-1 and TRBJ2-3; TRBD2 matches at 16 bases. The germline V gene has CDR1 MGHRA and CDR2 YSYEKL. This CDR3 contains 19 residues. J gave up 0 bases and V 4 bases, and 7 bases lay outside the gene matches. CDR3 DNA sequence: TGCGCCAGCAGCCTCGGGACTAGCGGGGGGGCTGGGAGCACAGATACGCAGTATTTT. It translates to CASSLGTSGGAGSTDTQYF.

The chain joins TRBV5-1 to TRBJ2-1; 7 nucleotides align to TRBD1. The CDR3 has 15 residues. V lost 6 bases, J lost 5 bases, and 11 bases stayed unmatched. Germline V gene lookup returns CDR1 SGHRS and CDR2 YFSETQ. CDR3 loop: CASTPPGQSNNEQFF. The CDR3 DNA reads TGCGCCAGCACCCCACCGGGACAGAGTAACAATGAGCAGTTCTTC.

The CDR3 DNA is TGTGCCAGCAGCGAGGGAGGACAGTCGCGGGAGCCCCAGCATTTT. Its protein is CASSEGGQSREPQHF. J is TRBJ1-5 and V is TRBV9; a possible D gene is TRBD1 (6 bases). The CDR3 is made up of 15 amino acids. V lost 3 bases and J lost 8, with 18 bases in between. The germline V gene has CDR1 SGDLS and CDR2 YYNGEE. The complete variable domain, with remaining parts taken from reference TRBV9 and TRBJ1-5, reads DSGVTQTPKHLITATGQRVTLRCSPRSGDLSVYWYQQSLDQGLQFLIQYYNGEERAKGNILERFSAQQFPDLHSELNLSSLELGDSALYFCASSEGGQSREPQHFGDGTRLSIL.

The genes are TRBV9 and TRBJ2-1; 12 bases align to TRBD2. The length of the CDR3 is 20 residues. Trimming cost V 3 bases and J 0 bases; bases outside gene matches: 13. Germline V gene sequence: CDR1 SGDLS, CDR2 YYNGEE. CDR3 in DNA: TGTGCCAGCAGCGAGAGACTAGCGGGGGCCTATAAGAGCTCCTACAATGAGCAGTTCTTC. It specifies CASSERLAGAYKSSYNEQFF.

This clone was seen more than once but under ten times. This rearrangement joins TRBV2 to TRBJ1-1; D is possibly TRBD1 (6 bases). The CDR3 is 13 amino acids. In germline, CDR1 is SNHLY, CDR2 FYNNEI. Trimming removed 7 bases from V and 4 bases from J, with 13 bases in between. The CDR3 reads CASTQGYATEAFF. CDR3 DNA: TGTGCCAGCACACAGGGTTATGCCACTGAAGCTTTCTTT.

The J gene is TRBJ2-2, the V gene TRBV7-8; TRBD1 aligns across 8 bases. CDR1 is SGHVS, CDR2 FQNEAQ, per germline. The CDR3 contains 16 residues. V lost 4 bases and J lost 1; bases outside the gene matches: 5. CDR3 loop: CASSSGQALNTGELFF. The CDR3 DNA reads as TGTGCCAGCAGCTCGGGACAGGCGTTGAACACCGGGGAGCTGTTTTTT. Drawing the rest from reference TRBV7-8 and TRBJ2-2, the complete variable domain is GAGVSQSPRYKVAKRGQDVALRCDPISGHVSLFWYQQALGQGPEFLTYFQNEAQLDKSGLPSDRFFAERPEGSVSTLKIQRTQQEDSAVYLCASSSGQALNTGELFFGEGSRLTVL.

The gene calls are TRBV10-3 and TRBJ2-3, with D possibly TRBD1 on 5 matching bases. The CDR3 covers 13 residues. Trimming left V 8 bases short and J 2 bases short, with 11 bases between. The V gene's germline CDR1 is ENHRY and CDR2 SYGVKD. The CDR3 nucleotides are TGTGCCATCCGTGGACAATTCACAGATACGCAGTATTTT. This gives the protein CAIRGQFTDTQYF.

This chain uses TRBV7-8 with TRBJ2-7; the D is unclear. This CDR3 has 14 amino acids. The germline V gene has CDR1 SGHVS and CDR2 FQNEAQ. V was cut by 9 bases and J by 0 bases, with 15 bases left in between. CDR3 nucleotides: TGTGCCAGTGCAAACAGAGAGATCTCCTACGAGCAGTACTTC. It translates to CASANREISYEQYF.

This chain uses TRBV7-9 with TRBJ1-4; D is unclear. This CDR3 has 14 residues. With 6 bases removed from V and 4 bases from J, the gap between germline ends came to 12 bases. The V gene's germline CDR1 is SEHNR and CDR2 FQNEAQ (reference sequence). The CDR3: CASSTGGFNEKLFF. The CDR3 DNA is TGTGCCAGCAGTACCGGTGGCTTTAATGAAAAACTGTTTTTT.

The chain uses TRBV13 and TRBJ1-4; maybe TRBD1 (6 bases). The CDR3 contains 15 residues. Per germline, CDR1 PRHDT and CDR2 FYEKMQ (reference sequence). Trimming stripped 0 bases from V and 7 bases from J, with 12 bases between. The chain's CDR3 is CASSLGQVQGEKLFF. As DNA, the CDR3 is TGTGCCAGCAGCTTAGGACAGGTACAGGGTGAAAAACTGTTTTTT.

In DNA, the CDR3 is TGTGCCAGCAGCTTTACGACAACTGAAGCTTTCTTT. Its protein product is CASSFTTTEAFF. The chain joins TRBV5-5 to TRBJ1-1; no definite D call. Trimming shortened V by 2 bases and J by 5 bases, and 7 bases separated the two germline ends. The CDR3 sequence is 12 residues long. Germline CDR1 and CDR2: SGHKS and YYEKEE (reference sequence).

This clone was counted between two and nine times. The rearrangement uses TRBV5-1 and TRBJ1-2; D not resolved. The CDR3 runs 13 residues. V lost 4 bases and J lost 6, with 13 bases in between. CDR1 and CDR2 (germline): SGHRS, YFSETQ. The CDR3 DNA is TGCGCCAGCAGCCCGTGGGGTTACAATGGCTACACCTTC. Translated: CASSPWGYNGYTF.

The rearrangement links TRBV20-1 to TRBJ1-3; no firm D call. The CDR3 is 11 amino acids. Germline V gene data show CDR1 as DFQATT and CDR2 as SNEGSKA (reference sequence). Between the trimmed V and J ends, which lost 6 bases and 8 bases, there was a span of 11 bases. CDR3 nucleotides: TGCAGTGCCTCCCCTGGGCACACCATATATTTT. Residues: CSASPGHTIYF.

This clone was found once. The chain links TRBV7-9 to TRBJ1-5, with 7 bases lining up with TRBD1. Germline loops: CDR1 SEHNR, CDR2 FQNEAQ (reference sequence). V was pared by 4 bases and J by 5 bases, with 8 bases of the junction left unmatched. This CDR3 is 15 amino acids long. The CDR3 DNA reads as TGTGCCAGCAGCTCGACAGGGACTGGAGATCAGCCCCAGCATTTT. Translating gives CASSSTGTGDQPQHF.

This sequence joins TRBV7-2 and TRBJ1-2; D unclear. V was trimmed by 6 bases and J by 4 bases, leaving 15 bases between them. Looked up from germline, CDR1 is SGHTA and CDR2 is FQGNSA. This CDR3 region has 14 residues. Here the CDR3 reads CASSPPGSAYGYTF. The CDR3 region has the DNA TGTGCCAGCAGTCCTCCGGGTTCAGCCTATGGCTACACCTTC.

This chain links TRBV12-5 with TRBJ2-7; 8 bases are shared with TRBD1. This CDR3 contains 14 residues. Germline values: CDR1 LGHNT, CDR2 FRNRAP. V lost 4 bases and J lost 6; bases outside the gene matches: 8. CDR3 protein: CASGSGQGEPEQYF. For the CDR3, the DNA is TGTGCTAGTGGTTCAGGACAGGGAGAACCCGAGCAGTACTTC.

The chain couples TRBV27 to TRBJ2-3; D remains ambiguous. CDR3 size: 12 residues. Germline CDR1 and CDR2: MNHEY and SMNVEV (reference sequence). Trimming took 3 bases from V and 6 from J, leaving 7 bases between them. CDR3: CASSFLRDTQYF. For the CDR3, the DNA is TGTGCCAGCAGTTTTTTACGGGATACGCAGTATTTT.

This clone is a singleton in its sample. This chain joins TRBV7-2 and TRBJ1-3; 8 positions match TRBD1. The CDR3 has 14 amino acids. CDR1 and CDR2 from the germline V gene are SGHTA and FQGNSA. V dropped 5 bases and J dropped 8; count of bases not matched to a gene: 8. Here the CDR3 reads CASSLRTGWDTIYF. CDR3 DNA sequence: TGTGCCAGCAGCCTTCGGACAGGGTGGGACACCATATATTTT.

This chain joins TRBV28 and TRBJ2-7; D possibly corresponds to TRBD1 (6 bases). The CDR3 consists of 15 residues. The germline gives CDR1 MDHEN, CDR2 SYDVKM. Between the trimmed V and J ends, which lost 5 bases and 0 bases, there was a span of 14 bases. CDR3 DNA sequence: TGTGCCAGCAGTAATCAATGGGACAACTCCTACGAGCAGTACTTC. Protein sequence: CASSNQWDNSYEQYF. The variable domain in full, with the rest retrieved from reference TRBV28 and TRBJ2-7, is DVKVTQSSRYLVKRTGEKVFLECVQDMDHENMFWYRQDPGLGLRLIYFSYDVKMKEKGDIPEGYSVSREKKERFSLILESASTNQTSMYLCASSNQWDNSYEQYFGPGTRLTVT.

CDR3 DNA: TGTGCCAGCAGCCCACAGGGGCGAGGGACCGGGGAGCTGTTTTTT. Its translation: CASSPQGRGTGELFF. This chain uses TRBV6-5 with TRBJ2-2; 7 bases are a match to TRBD1. The V and J ends lost 6 bases and 5 bases, in that order; junction bases with no gene match: 9. There are 15 residues in the CDR3. Germline V CDR1 and CDR2: MNHEY, SVGAGI.

Only a few counts were recorded for this clone. The chain joins TRBV10-1 to TRBJ1-4; D is possibly TRBD1 (6 bases). The CDR3 is made up of 15 amino acids. The V end lost 0 bases, the J end lost 8 bases, and 13 bases lay between the germline ends. The germline V gene encodes CDR1 WNHNN and CDR2 SYGVQD (reference sequence). In DNA form, the CDR3 reads TGCGCCAGCAGTGAGTCCCAGGGGCGAGGAGAAAAACTGTTTTTT. Translating gives CASSESQGRGEKLFF.